Listed below are T cell receptor beta chains from one sample, sequenced in a study of cytomegalovirus exposure and HLA in healthy donors. The method was immunoSEQ multiplex PCR; TCRdb's version includes in-frame clones alone and lacks a portion of them. There are around 300,000 clones in the sample; 88% occur only once, and roughly 0.96% lies in the top ten. The source material was PBMCs. These receptors were taken from a man between 25 and 39 years old in good health and CMV-seronegative. Both conserved end residues are part of each CDR3. A D gene is named only where the DNA matches it firmly. Part of the rows lack a size; the others show once, few, many or a class for expanded clones.

TRBD1 | TRBJ2-2 | - | TRBV29-1 | TGCAGCGTTGGTCCCCGACAGGGGGCGGACACCGGGGAGCTGTTTTTT | CSVGPRQGADTGELFF
- | TRBJ1-5 | few | TRBV19 | TGTGCCAGTAGTTATACAGGCAATCAGCCCCAGCATTTT | CASSYTGNQPQHF
TRBD1 | TRBJ1-4 | - | TRBV7-9 | TGTGCCAGCAGCTCCCAGGGGGAGGTGTGGGAAAAACTGTTTTTT | CASSSQGEVWEKLFF
- | TRBJ1-5 | - | TRBV19 | TGTGCCAGTAGTATTCCAGATAGCAATCAGCCCCAGCATTTT | CASSIPDSNQPQHF
- | TRBJ1-1 | - | TRBV11-2 | TGTGCCAGCAGCCACAGCAGAGACACTGAAGCTTTCTTT | CASSHSRDTEAFF
- | TRBJ2-1 | - | TRBV12-5 | TGTGCTAGTGGCCGCCCCCTGCAGGGGGGTTACAATGAGCAGTTCTTC | CASGRPLQGGYNEQFF
- | TRBJ2-7 | - | TRBV12-5 | TGTGCTAGTGCCCCATCTAACTCCTACGAGCAGTACTTC | CASAPSNSYEQYF
TRBD2 | TRBJ2-3 | - | TRBV2 | TGTGCCAGCAGCGCGACTAGCGCGGCAGATACGCAGTATTTT | CASSATSAADTQYF
- | TRBJ2-7 | - | TRBV7-8 | TGTGCCAGCAGCTTCCTTAGCGGCTCCGAGCAGTACTTC | CASSFLSGSEQYF
- | TRBJ2-2 | few | TRBV27 | TGTGCCAGTGGACACACGAACACCGGGGAGCTGTTTTTT | CASGHTNTGELFF
- | TRBJ1-1 | once | TRBV7-6 | TGTGCCAGCAGCTTAGTTCAGGCAGGGAACACTGAAGCTTTCTTT | CASSLVQAGNTEAFF
- | TRBJ1-2 | - | TRBV7-2 | TGTGCCAGCAGCCTTCATAACCAGGGGAACTATGGCTACACCTTC | CASSLHNQGNYGYTF
TRBD1 | TRBJ2-7 | - | TRBV6-5 | TGTGCCAGCAGTTCGGACAGGACTGGCTACGAGCAGTACTTC | CASSSDRTGYEQYF
TRBD2 | TRBJ2-3 | - | TRBV5-8 | TGTGCCAGCAGCTTGGGGAGCGGGACCCGCACAGATACGCAGTATTTT | CASSLGSGTRTDTQYF
- | TRBJ2-6 | - | TRBV14 | TGTGCCAGCAGCCAAGATTTAATGCGCTCTGGGGCCAACGTCCTGACTTTC | CASSQDLMRSGANVLTF
TRBD1 | TRBJ2-1 | - | TRBV6-1 | TGTGCCTCTCAGGACAGGGCACACAATGAGCAGTTCTTC | CASQDRAHNEQFF
- | TRBJ1-6 | - | TRBV18 | TGTGCCAGCTCAACTTGGGGGGATAATTCACCCCTCCACTTT | CASSTWGDNSPLHF
- | TRBJ2-5 | once | TRBV9 | TGTGCCAGCAGCGCCCGGACAGCCCAAGAGACCCAGTACTTC | CASSARTAQETQYF
TRBD1 | TRBJ1-1 | - | TRBV9 | TGTGCCAGCAGCGCGACAGGGATTGGCGCTGAAGCTTTCTTT | CASSATGIGAEAFF
- | TRBJ2-2 | - | TRBV2 | TGTGCCAGCAGCCAGGGGTTACACCGTACCGGGGAGCTGTTTTTT | CASSQGLHRTGELFF
TRBD1 | TRBJ2-5 | - | TRBV5-4 | TGTGCCAGCAGCTTCCGGTTCGCGGGACAGGGATTGGAGACCCAGTACTTC | CASSFRFAGQGLETQYF
- | TRBJ1-5 | - | TRBV6-6 | TGTGCCAGCACCGGGACACAAAATCAGCCCCAGCATTTT | CASTGTQNQPQHF
TRBD2 | TRBJ2-6 | - | TRBV7-2 | TGTGCCAGCAGCTTAGCTAGCGGGGGATATGGGGCCAACGTCCTGACTTTC | CASSLASGGYGANVLTF
TRBD2 | TRBJ2-5 | - | TRBV11-2 | TGTGCCAGCAGCCGGGGGGGCCGAGGCGAGACCCAGTACTTC | CASSRGGRGETQYF
- | TRBJ2-7 | - | TRBV10-2 | TGCGCCAGCAGTGATTGGGGGCGAAGCGAGCAGTACTTC | CASSDWGRSEQYF
TRBD1 | TRBJ1-5 | - | TRBV7-9 | TGTGCCAGCAGCTTAGTGGGACAGGGTCCTAATCAGCCCCAGCATTTT | CASSLVGQGPNQPQHF
- | TRBJ2-2 | - | TRBV27 | TGTGCCAGCAGTTACTTCCAGGAAGCGAACACCGGGGAGCTGTTTTTT | CASSYFQEANTGELFF
- | TRBJ2-1 | - | TRBV4-3 | TGCGCCAGCAGCCGATATTACGGTACAGGCTACAATGAGCAGTTCTTC | CASSRYYGTGYNEQFF
TRBD2 | TRBJ2-7 | - | TRBV18 | TGTGCCAGCTCACGCGTGGCGGGGGAGGTCTACGAGCAGTACTTC | CASSRVAGEVYEQYF
TRBD2 | TRBJ2-7 | - | TRBV5-4 | TGTGCCAGCAGCGTTGGACTAGCGGGCAACTCCTACGAGCAGTACTTC | CASSVGLAGNSYEQYF
TRBD1 | TRBJ2-7 | - | TRBV4-1 | TGCGCCAGCAGCCAAGAAAGTTTCGGACAGGGGAAAAACGACGAGCAGTACTTC | CASSQESFGQGKNDEQYF
TRBD2 | TRBJ2-3 | - | TRBV4-1 | TGCGCCAGCAGCCAAATAGCGGGGGGCGCAGATACGCAGTATTTT | CASSQIAGGADTQYF
- | TRBJ2-7 | - | TRBV7-6 | TGTGCCAGCAGCCCCCGGGACAAGCCCTACGAGCAGTACTTC | CASSPRDKPYEQYF
- | TRBJ1-1 | - | TRBV7-6 | TGTGCCAGCAGCTTGGTGGAGGCGGGAAGCACTGAAGCTTTCTTT | CASSLVEAGSTEAFF
- | TRBJ2-5 | once | TRBV5-6 | TGTGCCAGCAGCCCACGACGGACAGCTCAAGAGACCCAGTACTTC | CASSPRRTAQETQYF
- | TRBJ2-2 | - | TRBV6-1 | TGTGCCAGCAGTTTCCTACAGTACACCACCGGGGAGCTGTTTTTT | CASSFLQYTTGELFF
- | TRBJ2-5 | - | TRBV7-2 | TGTGCCAGCAGCTTACTCGGCGGGGTACAAGAGACCCAGTACTTC | CASSLLGGVQETQYF
- | TRBJ1-4 | - | TRBV6-5 | TGTGCCAGCAGTAGAGCAACTAATGAAAAACTGTTTTTT | CASSRATNEKLFF